The 10 T cell receptor beta chains presented below share a single source sample, sequenced in a study of tumor-infiltrating lymphocytes in oesophageal squamous cell carcinoma. One entry per CDR3 protein results from TCRdb running MiXCR on the PCR reads. This repertoire shows about 12,000 distinct CDR3 sequences, 55% to 65% found once; its top ten account for about 34%. The sequenced sample consisted of esophageal tumor tissue. These receptors were obtained from a female donor with esophageal squamous cell carcinoma.

The chain carries TRBV7-9 and TRBJ2-7; D gene unclear. The DNA end is more similar to TRBJ2-1, so the J call may be wrong. CDR1 is SEHNR, CDR2 FQNEAQ, per germline (reference sequence). This CDR3 spans 10 amino acids. CDR3 nucleotides: TGTGCCAGCAGCTTCAATGAGCAGTTCTTC. This encodes CASSFNEQFF.

This chain joins TRBV7-9 and TRBJ2-5; the match to TRBD2 covers 7 bases. TRBJ2-1 explains the end of the DNA better; the J call may be wrong. This CDR3 region has 16 residues. Per germline, CDR1 SEHNR and CDR2 FQNEAQ (reference sequence). The CDR3, as DNA: TGTGCCAGCAGGCCCCCGTCGGGCGCGGGAGTAAATGAGCAGTTCTTC. It codes for CASRPPSGAGVNEQFF.

The V gene is TRBV11-2, the J gene TRBJ2-5; TRBD2 agrees at 8 bases. V gave up 6 bases and J gave up 5 bases; unmatched junction bases: 14. The CDR3 contains 16 residues. Germline values: CDR1 SGHAT, CDR2 FQNNGV. This chain's CDR3 is CASSLGSRSSGETQYF. For the CDR3, the DNA is TGTGCCAGCAGTCTAGGATCGAGGTCTAGCGGGGAGACCCAGTACTTC.

The CDR3 spells CASSSKGGHEQFF. The CDR3 DNA reads as TGTGCCAGCAGCTCCAAGGGCGGGCATGAGCAGTTCTTC. The genes are TRBV7-2 and TRBJ2-5, with D possibly matching TRBD2 (5 bases). The tail of the sequence fits TRBJ2-1 better, so the J call may be wrong. The CDR3 is made up of 13 amino acids. Germline V gene data show CDR1 as SGHTA and CDR2 as FQGNSA.

This clonotype was counted between two and nine times. The CDR3 nucleotides read TGTGCCAGCAGCACACAGGGGGTTGTCAATCAGCCCCAGCATTTT. Its translation: CASSTQGVVNQPQHF. The rearrangement uses TRBV5-6 and TRBJ1-5; 8 nucleotides line up with TRBD1. The V and J ends lost 4 bases and 3 bases, in that order; junction bases with no gene match: 6. CDR1 and CDR2 (germline): SGHDT, YYEEEE. The CDR3 extends over 15 amino acids.

The rearrangement links TRBV6-2 or TRBV6-3 to TRBJ2-3; the match to TRBD1 covers 8 bases. The J call is doubtful: the DNA matches TRBJ2-7 better. This CDR3 comprises 15 residues. From germline, CDR1 is MNHEY and CDR2 SVGEGT. CDR3 protein: CASSYSMDRVYEQYF. CDR3 nucleotides: TGTGCCAGCAGTTACTCGATGGACAGGGTCTACGAGCAGTACTTC.

This clonotype was observed a few times. The chain couples TRBV7-2 to TRBJ2-1; D may be TRBD2 (6 bases). Trimming cost V 0 bases and J 7 bases, with 10 bases left between them. The CDR3 is made up of 14 amino acids. Germline CDR1 SGHTA, CDR2 FQGNSA. The DNA of the CDR3 is TGTGCCAGCAGCTTAGCTGGGACTCTAAATGAGCAGTTCTTC. Protein product: CASSLAGTLNEQFF.

By frequency in the sample, this clonotype is medium-sized. The chain recombines TRBV7-8 with TRBJ2-7, with 9 bases that match TRBD2. J lost 7 bases, V lost 2 bases, and 21 bases had no gene match. Germline lookup yields CDR1 SGHVS and CDR2 FQNEAQ. The CDR3 is made up of 19 amino acids. The CDR3 sequence: CASSLFRVGERGRAGEQYF. The CDR3 bases are TGTGCCAGCAGCTTATTCAGGGTTGGGGAGCGCGGGAGGGCCGGTGAGCAGTACTTC. Supplemented by reference TRBV7-8 and TRBJ2-7, the full variable domain reads GAGVSQSPRYKVAKRGQDVALRCDPISGHVSLFWYQQALGQGPEFLTYFQNEAQLDKSGLPSDRFFAERPEGSVSTLKIQRTQQEDSAVYLCASSLFRVGERGRAGEQYFGPGTRLTVT.

This clonotype was observed at least ten times. The V gene is TRBV6-1, the J gene TRBJ1-5, with TRBD1 matching 10 bases. V lost 5 bases and J lost 5; bases outside the gene matches: 3. Germline values: CDR1 MNHNS, CDR2 SASEGT. There are 14 residues in the CDR3. The CDR3 is CASSPGQGYQPQHF. DNA of the CDR3: TGTGCCAGCAGTCCGGGACAGGGGTATCAGCCCCAGCATTTT.

V and J are TRBV6-6 and TRBJ2-1; TRBD1 might be the D (6 bases). The J call may be mistaken, given a closer DNA end match to TRBJ1-2. Looked up from germline, CDR1 is MNHNY and CDR2 is SVGAGI (reference sequence). This CDR3 spans 15 amino acids. The CDR3 is CASSYSYRVHYGYTF. CDR3 nucleotides: TGTGCCAGCAGTTACTCCTACAGGGTACACTATGGCTACACCTTC.